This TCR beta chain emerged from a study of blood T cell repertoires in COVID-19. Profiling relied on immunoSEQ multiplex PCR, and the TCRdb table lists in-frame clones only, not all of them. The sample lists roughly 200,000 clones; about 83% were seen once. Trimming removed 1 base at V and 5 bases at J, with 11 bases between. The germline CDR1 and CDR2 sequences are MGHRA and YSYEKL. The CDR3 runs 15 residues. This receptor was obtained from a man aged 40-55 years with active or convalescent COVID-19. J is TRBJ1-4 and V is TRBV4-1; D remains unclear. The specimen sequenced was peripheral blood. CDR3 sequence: CASSQAARINEKLFF. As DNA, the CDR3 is TGCGCCAGCAGCCAAGCTGCCAGAATAAATGAAAAACTGTTTTTT.